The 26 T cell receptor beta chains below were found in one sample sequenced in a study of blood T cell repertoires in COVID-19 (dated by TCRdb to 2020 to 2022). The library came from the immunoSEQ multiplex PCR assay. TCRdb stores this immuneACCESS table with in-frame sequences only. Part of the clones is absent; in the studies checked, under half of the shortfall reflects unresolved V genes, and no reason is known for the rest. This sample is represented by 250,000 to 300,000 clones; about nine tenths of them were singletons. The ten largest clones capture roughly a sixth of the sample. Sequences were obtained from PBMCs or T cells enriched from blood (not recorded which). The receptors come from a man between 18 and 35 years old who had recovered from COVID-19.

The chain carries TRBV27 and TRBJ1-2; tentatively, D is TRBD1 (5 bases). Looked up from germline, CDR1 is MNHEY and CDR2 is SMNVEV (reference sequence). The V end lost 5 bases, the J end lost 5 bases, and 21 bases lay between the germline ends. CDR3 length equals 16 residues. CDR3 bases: TGTGCCAGCAGTCCAGCCCAAGTTACAGGTGCTTATGGCTACACCTTC. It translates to CASSPAQVTGAYGYTF.

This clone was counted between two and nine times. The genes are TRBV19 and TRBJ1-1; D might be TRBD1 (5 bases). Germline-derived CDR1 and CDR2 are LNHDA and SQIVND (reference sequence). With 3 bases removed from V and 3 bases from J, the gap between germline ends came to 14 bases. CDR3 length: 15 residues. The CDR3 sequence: CASSIGTRGYTEAFF. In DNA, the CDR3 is TGTGCCAGTAGTATTGGGACTAGAGGGTACACTGAAGCTTTCTTT. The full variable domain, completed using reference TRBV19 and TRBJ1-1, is DGGITQSPKYLFRKEGQNVTLSCEQNLNHDAMYWYRQDPGQGLRLIYYSQIVNDFQKGDIAEGYSVSREKKESFPLTVTSAQKNPTAFYLCASSIGTRGYTEAFFGQGTRLTVV.

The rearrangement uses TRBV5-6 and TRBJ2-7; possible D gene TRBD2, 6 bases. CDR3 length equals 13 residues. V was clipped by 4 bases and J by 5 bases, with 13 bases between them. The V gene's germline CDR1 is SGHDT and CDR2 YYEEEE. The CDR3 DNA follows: TGTGCCAGCAGCCTTAGCGGACTCAACGAGCAGTACTTC. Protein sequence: CASSLSGLNEQYF.

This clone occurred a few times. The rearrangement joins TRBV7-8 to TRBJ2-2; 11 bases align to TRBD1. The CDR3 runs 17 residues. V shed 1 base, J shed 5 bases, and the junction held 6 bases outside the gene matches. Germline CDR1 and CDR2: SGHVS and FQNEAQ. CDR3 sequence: CASSLVSGTGGTGELFF. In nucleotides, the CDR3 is TGTGCCAGCAGCTTAGTCTCCGGGACAGGGGGGACCGGGGAGCTGTTTTTT.

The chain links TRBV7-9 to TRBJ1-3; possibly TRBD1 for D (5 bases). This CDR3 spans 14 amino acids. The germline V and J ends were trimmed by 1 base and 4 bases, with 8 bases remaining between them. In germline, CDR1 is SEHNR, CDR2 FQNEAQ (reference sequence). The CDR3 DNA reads TGTGCCAGCAGCTTAGATCGACAGGGAAACACCATATATTTT. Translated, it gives CASSLDRQGNTIYF. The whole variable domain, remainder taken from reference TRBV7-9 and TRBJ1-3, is DTGVSQNPRHKITKRGQNVTFRCDPISEHNRLYWYRQTLGQGPEFLTYFQNEAQLEKSRLLSDRFSAERPKGSFSTLEIQRTEQGDSAMYLCASSLDRQGNTIYFGEGSWLTVV.

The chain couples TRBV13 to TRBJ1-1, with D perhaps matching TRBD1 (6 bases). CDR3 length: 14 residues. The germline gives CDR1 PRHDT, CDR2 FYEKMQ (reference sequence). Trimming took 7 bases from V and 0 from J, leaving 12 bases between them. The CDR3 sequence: CASNGGPMNTEAFF. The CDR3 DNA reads TGTGCCAGCAACGGGGGGCCAATGAACACTGAAGCTTTCTTT.

The CDR3 reads CASSLGGRETQYF. DNA of the CDR3: TGTGCCAGCAGCTTAGGTGGGAGAGAGACCCAGTACTTC. The chain joins TRBV7-6 to TRBJ2-5, with D tentatively TRBD2 (5 bases). The CDR3 sequence is 13 residues long. Trimming took off 1 base at V and 4 bases at J, with 7 bases between the two ends. Germline CDR1 is SGHVS and CDR2 is FNYEAQ.

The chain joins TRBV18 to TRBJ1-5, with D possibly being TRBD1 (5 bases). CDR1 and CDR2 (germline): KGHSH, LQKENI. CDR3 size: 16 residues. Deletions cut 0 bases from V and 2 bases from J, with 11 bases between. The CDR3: CASSPPGGVGNQPQHF. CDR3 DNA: TGTGCCAGCTCACCACCCGGGGGGGTTGGCAATCAGCCCCAGCATTTT.

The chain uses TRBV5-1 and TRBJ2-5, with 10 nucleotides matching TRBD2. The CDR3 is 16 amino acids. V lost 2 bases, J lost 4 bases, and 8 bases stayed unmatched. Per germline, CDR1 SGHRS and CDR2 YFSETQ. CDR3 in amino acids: CASSFNRPSGRETQYF. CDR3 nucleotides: TGCGCCAGCAGCTTTAATAGGCCTAGCGGGAGAGAGACCCAGTACTTC.

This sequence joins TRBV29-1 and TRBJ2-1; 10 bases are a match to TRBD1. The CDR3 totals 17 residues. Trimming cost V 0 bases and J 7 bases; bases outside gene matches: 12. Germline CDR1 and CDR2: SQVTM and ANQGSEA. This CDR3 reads CSVEEKIFRQGANEQFF. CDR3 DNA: TGCAGCGTTGAAGAGAAAATCTTCCGACAGGGGGCGAATGAGCAGTTCTTC.

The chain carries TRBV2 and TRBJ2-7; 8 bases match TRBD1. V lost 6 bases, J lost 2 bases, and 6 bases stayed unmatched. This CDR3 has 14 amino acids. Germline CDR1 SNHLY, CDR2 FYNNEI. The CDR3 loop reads CASREDRAAYEQYF. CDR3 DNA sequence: TGTGCCAGCAGGGAGGACAGGGCGGCCTACGAGCAGTACTTC.

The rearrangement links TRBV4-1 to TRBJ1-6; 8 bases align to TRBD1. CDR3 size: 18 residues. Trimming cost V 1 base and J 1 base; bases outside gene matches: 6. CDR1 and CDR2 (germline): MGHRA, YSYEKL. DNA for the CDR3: TGCGCCAGCAGCCAAGGCCAGAACAGGGGGTCCTATAATTCACCCCTCCACTTT. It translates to CASSQGQNRGSYNSPLHF.

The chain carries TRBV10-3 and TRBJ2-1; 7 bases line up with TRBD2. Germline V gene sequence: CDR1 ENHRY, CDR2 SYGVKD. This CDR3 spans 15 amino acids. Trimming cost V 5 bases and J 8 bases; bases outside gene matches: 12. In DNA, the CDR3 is TGTGCCATCAGTTCCCAGCGGGGAAGTTTCGATGAGCAGTTCTTC. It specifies CAISSQRGSFDEQFF.

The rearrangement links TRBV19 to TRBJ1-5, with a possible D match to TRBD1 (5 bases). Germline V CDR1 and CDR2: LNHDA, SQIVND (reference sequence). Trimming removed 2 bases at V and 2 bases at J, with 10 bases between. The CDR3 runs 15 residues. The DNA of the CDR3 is TGTGCCAGTAGTATACAAGGGGTGGGCAATCAGCCCCAGCATTTT. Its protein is CASSIQGVGNQPQHF.

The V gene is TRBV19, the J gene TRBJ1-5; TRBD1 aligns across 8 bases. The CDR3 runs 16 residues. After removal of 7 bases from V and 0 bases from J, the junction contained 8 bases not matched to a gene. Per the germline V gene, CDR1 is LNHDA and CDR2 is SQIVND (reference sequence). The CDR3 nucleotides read TGTGCCAGTAACCTACTCCAGGGGGCTAGCAATCAGCCCCAGCATTTT. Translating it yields CASNLLQGASNQPQHF.

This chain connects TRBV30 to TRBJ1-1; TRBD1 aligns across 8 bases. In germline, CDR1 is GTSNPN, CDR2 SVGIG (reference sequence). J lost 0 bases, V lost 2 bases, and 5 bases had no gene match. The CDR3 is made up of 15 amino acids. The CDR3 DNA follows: TGTGCCTGGAGTCCACCGGGACAGGTGAACACTGAAGCTTTCTTT. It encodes CAWSPPGQVNTEAFF.

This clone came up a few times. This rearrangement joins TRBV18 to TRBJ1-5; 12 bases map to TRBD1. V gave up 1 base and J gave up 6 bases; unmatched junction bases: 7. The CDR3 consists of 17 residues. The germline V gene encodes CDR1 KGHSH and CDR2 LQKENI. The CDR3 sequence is CASSPLGGTGGSQPQHF. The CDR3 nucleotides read TGTGCCAGCTCACCACTGGGGGGGACAGGGGGCTCTCAGCCCCAGCATTTT.

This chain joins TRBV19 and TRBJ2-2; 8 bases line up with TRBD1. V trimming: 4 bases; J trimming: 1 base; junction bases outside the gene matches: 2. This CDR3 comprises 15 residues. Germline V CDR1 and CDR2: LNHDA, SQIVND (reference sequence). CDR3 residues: CASSTGTGNTGELFF. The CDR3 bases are TGTGCCAGTAGTACCGGGACAGGGAACACCGGGGAGCTGTTTTTT.

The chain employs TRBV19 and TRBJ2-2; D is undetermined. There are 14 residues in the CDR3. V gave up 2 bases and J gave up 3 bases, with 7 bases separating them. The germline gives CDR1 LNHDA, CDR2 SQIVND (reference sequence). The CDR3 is CASSIFGDTGELFF. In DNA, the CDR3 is TGTGCCAGTAGTATATTCGGAGACACCGGGGAGCTGTTTTTT. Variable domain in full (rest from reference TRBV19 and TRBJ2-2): DGGITQSPKYLFRKEGQNVTLSCEQNLNHDAMYWYRQDPGQGLRLIYYSQIVNDFQKGDIAEGYSVSREKKESFPLTVTSAQKNPTAFYLCASSIFGDTGELFFGEGSRLTVL.

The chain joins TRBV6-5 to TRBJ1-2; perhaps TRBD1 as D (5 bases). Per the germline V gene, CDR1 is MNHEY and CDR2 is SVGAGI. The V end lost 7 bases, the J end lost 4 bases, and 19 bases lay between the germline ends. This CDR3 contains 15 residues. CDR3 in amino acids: CASNAIQGRSYGYTF. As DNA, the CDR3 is TGTGCCAGCAATGCCATTCAGGGTCGTAGCTATGGCTACACCTTC.

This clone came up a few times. The CDR3 protein is CASSQDGSSNQPQHF. The CDR3 nucleotides are TGTGCCAGCAGCCAGGACGGGAGTTCCAATCAGCCCCAGCATTTT. The chain carries TRBV7-9 and TRBJ1-5; the D is unclear. The CDR3 extends over 15 amino acids. Trimming removed 5 bases from V and 3 bases from J, with 14 bases in between. The germline CDR1 and CDR2 sequences are SEHNR and FQNEAQ (reference sequence).

The CDR3 reads CSVAGGPFQETQYF. The CDR3 DNA reads TGCAGCGTAGCGGGGGGGCCCTTCCAAGAGACCCAGTACTTC. The V call is TRBV29-1, the J call TRBJ2-5; TRBD2 matches 10 bases. Per germline, CDR1 SQVTM and CDR2 ANQGSEA. V was clipped by 6 bases and J by 1 base; unmatched bases: 5. The CDR3 is 14 residues long.

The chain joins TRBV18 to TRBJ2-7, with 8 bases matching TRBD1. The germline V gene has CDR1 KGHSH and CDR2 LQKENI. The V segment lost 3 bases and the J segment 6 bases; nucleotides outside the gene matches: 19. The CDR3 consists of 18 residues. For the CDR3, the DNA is TGTGCCAGCTCACCGACAGGGGTCAATCCGCATATCTCTTCCGAGCAGTACTTC. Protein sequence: CASSPTGVNPHISSEQYF. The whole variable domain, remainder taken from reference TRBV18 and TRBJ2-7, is NAGVMQNPRHLVRRRGQEARLRCSPMKGHSHVYWYRQLPEEGLKFMVYLQKENIIDESGMPKERFSAEFPKEGPSILRIQQVVRGDSAAYFCASSPTGVNPHISSEQYFGPGTRLTVT.

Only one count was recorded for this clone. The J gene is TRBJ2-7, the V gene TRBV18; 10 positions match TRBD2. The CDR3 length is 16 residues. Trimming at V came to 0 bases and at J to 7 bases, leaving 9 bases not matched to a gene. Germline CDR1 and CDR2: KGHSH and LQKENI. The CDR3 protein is CASSPPSSGGRGEQYF. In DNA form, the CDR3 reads TGTGCCAGCTCACCACCCTCTAGCGGGGGCCGGGGAGAGCAGTACTTC.

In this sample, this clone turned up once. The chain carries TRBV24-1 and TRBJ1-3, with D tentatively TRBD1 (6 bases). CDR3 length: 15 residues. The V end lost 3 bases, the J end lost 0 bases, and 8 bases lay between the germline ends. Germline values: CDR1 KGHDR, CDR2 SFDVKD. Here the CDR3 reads CATSDPQGSGNTIYF. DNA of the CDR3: TGTGCCACCAGTGATCCACAGGGCTCTGGAAACACCATATATTTT.

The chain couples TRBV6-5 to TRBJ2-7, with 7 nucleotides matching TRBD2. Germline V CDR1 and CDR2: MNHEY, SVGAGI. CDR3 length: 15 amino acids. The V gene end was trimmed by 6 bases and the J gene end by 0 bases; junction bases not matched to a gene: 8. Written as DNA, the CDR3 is TGTGCCAGCAGAGCATCCGGGACTAACTCCTACGAGCAGTACTTC. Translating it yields CASRASGTNSYEQYF.